A single sample is the source of the 9 T cell receptor beta chains below, sequenced in a study of blood T cell repertoires in COVID-19. The data were produced by immunoSEQ multiplex PCR, yet TCRdb's version contains in-frame clones alone and is incomplete. The top ten clones hold around 8.2% of a sample with around 160,000 clones, 65% to 90% of them seen once. Source material: peripheral blood. These receptors all come from a man aged 60 to 69 with acute or convalescent COVID-19.

This clone was seen many times. V and J are TRBV6-2 or TRBV6-3 and TRBJ1-2; 7 bases match TRBD1. From germline, CDR1 is MNHEY and CDR2 SVGEGT. This CDR3 has 13 residues. J lost 7 bases, V lost 7 bases, and 9 bases had no gene match. This CDR3 reads CASTPRAGGGYTF. CDR3 DNA sequence: TGTGCCAGCACCCCACGTGCAGGGGGTGGCTACACCTTC.

The CDR3 here is CASRYSSGNTIYF. In nucleotides, the CDR3 is TGTGCCAGCCGCTACAGCTCTGGAAACACCATATATTTT. The chain has TRBV14 and TRBJ1-3; D not resolved. Deletions cut 8 bases from V and 0 bases from J, with 8 bases between. The CDR3 runs to 13 residues. Looked up from germline, CDR1 is SGHDN and CDR2 is FVKESK.

V and J are TRBV7-2 and TRBJ1-1; TRBD1 aligns across 7 bases. Losses at the gene ends were 5 bases for V and 7 bases for J; bases not matched to a gene: 10. CDR1 and CDR2 (germline): SGHTA, FQGNSA. The CDR3 spans 14 residues. The DNA for the CDR3 is TGTGCCAGCAGCAAGAGCCCCAGGGGGAGTGAAGCTTTCTTT. This sequence encodes CASSKSPRGSEAFF.

The V gene is TRBV6-5, the J gene TRBJ1-2, with D maybe TRBD1 (6 bases). The V gene's germline CDR1 is MNHEY and CDR2 SVGAGI. The CDR3 consists of 14 residues. Trimming shortened V by 5 bases and J by 6 bases, and 16 bases separated the two germline ends. CDR3 nucleotide sequence: TGTGCCAGCAGTAAGGGTCAGGGGTTGAATGGCTACACCTTC. Its protein product is CASSKGQGLNGYTF.

This clone was seen only once. V is TRBV20-1 and J is TRBJ1-3; D is perhaps TRBD1 (5 bases). CDR3 length: 14 residues. V was pared by 3 bases and J by 1 base, with 10 bases between. CDR1 DFQATT and CDR2 SNEGSKA come from the germline V gene (reference sequence). The CDR3 DNA is TGCAGTGCTAGTTACGCAGGGTCTGGAAACACCATATATTTT. Its protein is CSASYAGSGNTIYF.

The chain couples TRBV25-1 to TRBJ2-6, with 7 bases aligning to TRBD1. V lost 2 bases and J lost 0; bases outside the gene matches: 4. CDR3 length equals 17 residues. Germline V CDR1 and CDR2: MGHDK, SYGVNS. In nucleotides, the CDR3 is TGTGCCAGCAGTGAAGCGACAGGGATCTCTGGGGCCAACGTCCTGACTTTC. It codes for CASSEATGISGANVLTF.

The chain recombines TRBV27 with TRBJ2-3; TRBD1 might be the D (6 bases). The length of the CDR3 is 14 residues. Germline V gene data show CDR1 as MNHEY and CDR2 as SMNVEV (reference sequence). Trimming pared 8 bases from V and 0 bases from J, leaving 12 bases between. The CDR3 DNA sequence: TGTGCCAGCGGGGGCGGTTTTAGCACAGATACGCAGTATTTT. It codes for CASGGGFSTDTQYF.

In the case of this clone: Other DNA sequences in this specimen translate into the identical CDR3. V gene TRBV5-1 combines with J gene TRBJ1-2; 7 bases match TRBD1. Per germline, CDR1 SGHRS and CDR2 YFSETQ. The CDR3 covers 14 residues. V gave up 1 base and J gave up 2 bases; unmatched junction bases: 2. CDR3 nucleotides: TGCGCCAGCAGCTTGACAGGGGACAACTATGGCTACACCTTC. Its translation: CASSLTGDNYGYTF.

This chain uses TRBV5-1 with TRBJ2-3, with no clear D. The CDR3 is 14 amino acids. V lost 4 bases, J lost 0 bases, and 9 bases lay in between. The germline V gene encodes CDR1 SGHRS and CDR2 YFSETQ. CDR3 nucleotides: TGCGCCAGCAGCAAGACACCTAGCACAGATACGCAGTATTTT. This translates into CASSKTPSTDTQYF.